This TCR beta chain is from a study of post-analysis software for immune sequencing data. Whole-study findings and limits: Compared with controls, patients had more of about 5 TRBV segments, including TRBV5-6, TRBV5-1 and TRBV20-1.

The authors incorporated unique molecular identifiers into the TCR beta cDNA libraries. TCRdb reprocessed the PCR reads via MiXCR and lists one record per CDR3 protein. The table shows hundreds of thousands of distinct CDR3 sequences, with 25% to 30% occurring only once. Comment on this clonotype: Antigen unknown.

CDR1 and CDR2 from the germline V gene are LGHNA and YSLEER. The CDR3 consists of 14 residues. Trimming took 4 bases from V and 5 from J, leaving 9 bases between them. The sequenced sample consisted of blood. This clonotype originated in a girl aged 5 to 17 with multiple sclerosis. This chain uses TRBV4-3 with TRBJ1-6; D is undetermined. In nucleotides, the CDR3 is TGCGCCAGCAGCCGGGCATCAAATAATTCACCCCTCCACTTT. Its translation is CASSRASNNSPLHF.